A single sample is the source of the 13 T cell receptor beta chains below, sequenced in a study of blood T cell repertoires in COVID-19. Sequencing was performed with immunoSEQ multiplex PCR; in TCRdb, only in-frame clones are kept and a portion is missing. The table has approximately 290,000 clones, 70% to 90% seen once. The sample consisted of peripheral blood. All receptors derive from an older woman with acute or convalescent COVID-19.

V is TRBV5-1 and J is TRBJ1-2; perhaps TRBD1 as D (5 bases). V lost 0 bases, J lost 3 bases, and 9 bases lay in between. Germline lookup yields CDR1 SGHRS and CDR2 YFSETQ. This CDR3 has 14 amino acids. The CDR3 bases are TGCGCCAGCAGCTTGGACAGGTCTGACTATGGCTACACCTTC. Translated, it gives CASSLDRSDYGYTF.

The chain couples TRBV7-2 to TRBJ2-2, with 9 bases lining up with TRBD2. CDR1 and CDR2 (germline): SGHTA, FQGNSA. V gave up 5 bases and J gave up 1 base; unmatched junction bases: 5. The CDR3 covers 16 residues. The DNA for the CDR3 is TGTGCCAGCAGCCCCTGGACTAGCGAGAACACCGGGGAGCTGTTTTTT. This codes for CASSPWTSENTGELFF.

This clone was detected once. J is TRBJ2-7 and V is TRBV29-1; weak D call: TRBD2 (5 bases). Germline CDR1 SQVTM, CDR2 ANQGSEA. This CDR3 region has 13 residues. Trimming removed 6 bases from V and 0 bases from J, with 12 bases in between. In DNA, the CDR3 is TGCAGCGTGGAGGACCGTAGCTCCTACGAGCAGTACTTC. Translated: CSVEDRSSYEQYF.

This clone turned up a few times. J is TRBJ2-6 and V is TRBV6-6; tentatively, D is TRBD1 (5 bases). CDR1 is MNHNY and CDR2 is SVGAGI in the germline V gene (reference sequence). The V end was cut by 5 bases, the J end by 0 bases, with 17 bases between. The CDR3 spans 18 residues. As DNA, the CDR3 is TGTGCCAGCAGTCGACAGCTTAGCCGTAACTCTGGGGCCAACGTCCTGACTTTC. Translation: CASSRQLSRNSGANVLTF.

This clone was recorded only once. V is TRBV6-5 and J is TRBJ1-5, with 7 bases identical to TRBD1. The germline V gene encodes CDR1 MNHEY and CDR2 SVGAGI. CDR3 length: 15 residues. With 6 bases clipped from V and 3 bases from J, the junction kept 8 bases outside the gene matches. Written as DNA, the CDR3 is TGTGCCAGCAGATCAGTGACAGGGTTCAATCAGCCCCAGCATTTT. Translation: CASRSVTGFNQPQHF.

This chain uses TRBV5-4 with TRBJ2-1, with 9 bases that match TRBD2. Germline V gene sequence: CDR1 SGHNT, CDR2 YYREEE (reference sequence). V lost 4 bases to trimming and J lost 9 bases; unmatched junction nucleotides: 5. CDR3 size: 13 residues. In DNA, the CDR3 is TGTGCCAGCAGCGGACCGACTAGCGGTGAGCAGTTCTTC. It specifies CASSGPTSGEQFF.

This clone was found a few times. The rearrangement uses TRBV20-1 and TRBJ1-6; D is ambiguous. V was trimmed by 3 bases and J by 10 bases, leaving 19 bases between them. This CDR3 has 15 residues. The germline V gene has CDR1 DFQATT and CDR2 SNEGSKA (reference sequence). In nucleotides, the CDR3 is TGCAGTGCTAGTGGCCAGAATCAATGGTCGTCACCCCTCCACTTT. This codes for CSASGQNQWSSPLHF.

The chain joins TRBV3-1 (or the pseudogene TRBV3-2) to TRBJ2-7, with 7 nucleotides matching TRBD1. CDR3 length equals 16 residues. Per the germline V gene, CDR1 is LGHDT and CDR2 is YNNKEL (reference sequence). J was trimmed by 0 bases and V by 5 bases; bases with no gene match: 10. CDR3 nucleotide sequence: TGTGCCAGCAGCTATTTAGGACAGGCGCCCTCCTACGAGCAGTACTTC. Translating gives CASSYLGQAPSYEQYF.

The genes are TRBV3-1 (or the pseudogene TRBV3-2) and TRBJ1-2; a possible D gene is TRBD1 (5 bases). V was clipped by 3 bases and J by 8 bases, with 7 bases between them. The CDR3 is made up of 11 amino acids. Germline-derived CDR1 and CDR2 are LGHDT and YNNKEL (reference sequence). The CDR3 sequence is CASSHGGGYTF. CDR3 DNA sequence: TGTGCCAGCAGCCATGGGGGGGGCTACACCTTC.

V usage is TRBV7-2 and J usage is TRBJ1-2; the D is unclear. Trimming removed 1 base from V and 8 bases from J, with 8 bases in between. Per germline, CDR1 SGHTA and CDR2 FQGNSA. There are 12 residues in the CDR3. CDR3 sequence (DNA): TGTGCCAGCAGCTTAGATGGTAGCGGCTACACCTTC. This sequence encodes CASSLDGSGYTF.

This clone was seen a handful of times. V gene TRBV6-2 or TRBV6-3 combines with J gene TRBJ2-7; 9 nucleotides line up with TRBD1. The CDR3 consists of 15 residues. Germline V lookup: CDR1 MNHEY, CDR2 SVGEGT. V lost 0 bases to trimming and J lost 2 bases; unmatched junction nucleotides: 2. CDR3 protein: CASSYSGQGTYEQYF. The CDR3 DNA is TGTGCCAGCAGTTACTCGGGACAGGGAACCTACGAGCAGTACTTC.

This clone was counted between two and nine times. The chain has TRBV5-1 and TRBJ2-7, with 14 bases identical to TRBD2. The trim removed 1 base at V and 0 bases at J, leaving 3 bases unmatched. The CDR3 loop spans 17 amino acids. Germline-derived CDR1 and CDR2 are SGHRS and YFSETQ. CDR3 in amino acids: CASSLWTSGGTSYEQYF. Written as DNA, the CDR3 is TGCGCCAGCAGCTTGTGGACTAGCGGGGGGACCTCCTACGAGCAGTACTTC.

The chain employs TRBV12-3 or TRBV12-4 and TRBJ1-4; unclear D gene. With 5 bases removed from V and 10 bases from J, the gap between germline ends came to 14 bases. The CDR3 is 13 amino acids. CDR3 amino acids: CASSGVTSGKLFF. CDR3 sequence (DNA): TGTGCCAGCAGTGGAGTCACTTCGGGAAAACTGTTTTTT.